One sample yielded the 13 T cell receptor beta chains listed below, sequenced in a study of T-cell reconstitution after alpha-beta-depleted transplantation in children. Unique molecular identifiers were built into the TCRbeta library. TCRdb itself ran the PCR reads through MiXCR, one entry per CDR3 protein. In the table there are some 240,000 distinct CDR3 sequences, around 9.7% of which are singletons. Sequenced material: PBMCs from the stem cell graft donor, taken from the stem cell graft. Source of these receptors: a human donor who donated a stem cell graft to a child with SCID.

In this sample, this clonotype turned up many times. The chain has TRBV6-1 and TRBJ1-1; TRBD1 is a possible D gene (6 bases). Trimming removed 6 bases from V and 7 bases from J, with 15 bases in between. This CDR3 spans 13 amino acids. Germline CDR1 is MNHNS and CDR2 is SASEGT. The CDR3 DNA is TGTGCCAGCAGCCAATTTCAGGGGCTTGAAGCTTTCTTT. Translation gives CASSQFQGLEAFF.

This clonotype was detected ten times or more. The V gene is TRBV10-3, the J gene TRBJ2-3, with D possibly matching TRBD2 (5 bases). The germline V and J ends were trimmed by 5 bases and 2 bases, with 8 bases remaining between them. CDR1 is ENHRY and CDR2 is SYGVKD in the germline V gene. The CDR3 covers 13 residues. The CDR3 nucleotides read TGTGCCATCAGTTACGGGGACACAGATACGCAGTATTTT. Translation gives CAISYGDTDTQYF.

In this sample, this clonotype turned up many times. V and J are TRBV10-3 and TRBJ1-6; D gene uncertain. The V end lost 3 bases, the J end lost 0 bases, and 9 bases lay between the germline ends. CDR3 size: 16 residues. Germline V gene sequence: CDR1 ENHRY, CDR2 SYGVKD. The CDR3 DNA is TGTGCCATCAGTGACGCTGGGAGCTCCTATAATTCACCCCTCCACTTT. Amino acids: CAISDAGSSYNSPLHF.

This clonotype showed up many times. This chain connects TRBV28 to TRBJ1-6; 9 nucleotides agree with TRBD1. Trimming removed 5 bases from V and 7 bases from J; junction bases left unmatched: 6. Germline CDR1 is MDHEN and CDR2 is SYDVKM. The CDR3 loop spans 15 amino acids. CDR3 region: CASSASGQGNSPLHF. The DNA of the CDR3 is TGTGCCAGCAGTGCCTCGGGACAGGGCAATTCACCCCTCCACTTT.

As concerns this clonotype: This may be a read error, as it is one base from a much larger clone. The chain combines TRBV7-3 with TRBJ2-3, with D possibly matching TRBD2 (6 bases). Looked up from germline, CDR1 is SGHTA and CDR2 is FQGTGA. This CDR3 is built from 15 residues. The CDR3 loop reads CAGSSPMEGTNTQYF. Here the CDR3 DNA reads TGTGCCGGCAGCTCTCCTATGGAGGGCACGAATACGCAGTATTTT.

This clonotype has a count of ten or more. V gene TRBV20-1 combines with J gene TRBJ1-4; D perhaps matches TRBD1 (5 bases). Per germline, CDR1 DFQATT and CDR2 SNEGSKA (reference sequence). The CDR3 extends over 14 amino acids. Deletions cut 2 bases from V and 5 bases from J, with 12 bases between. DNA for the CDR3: TGCAGTGCTAGATCCGGGACTGAGAATGAAAAACTGTTTTTT. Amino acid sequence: CSARSGTENEKLFF.

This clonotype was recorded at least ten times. The CDR3 sequence is CASSPRDTQYF. In nucleotides, the CDR3 is TGTGCCAGCAGTCCTCGTGATACGCAGTATTTT. The V call is TRBV6-6, the J call TRBJ2-3; no firm D call. Trimming pared 5 bases from V and 6 bases from J, leaving 6 bases between. The CDR3 has 11 residues. Germline loops: CDR1 MNHNY, CDR2 SVGAGI (reference sequence).

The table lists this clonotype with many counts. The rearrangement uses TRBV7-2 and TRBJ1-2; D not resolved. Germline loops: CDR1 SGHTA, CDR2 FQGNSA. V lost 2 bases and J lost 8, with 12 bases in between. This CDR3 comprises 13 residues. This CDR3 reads CASSLRSSSGYTF. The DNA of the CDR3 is TGTGCCAGCAGCTTAAGGTCGTCGTCCGGCTACACCTTC.

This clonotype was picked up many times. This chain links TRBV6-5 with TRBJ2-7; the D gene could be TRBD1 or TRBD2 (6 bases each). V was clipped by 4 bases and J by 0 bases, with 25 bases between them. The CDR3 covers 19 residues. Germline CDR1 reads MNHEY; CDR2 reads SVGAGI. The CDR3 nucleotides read TGTGCCAGCAGTTCCCATCCGGGGGCCTCCACCTCATTCTCCTACGAGCAGTACTTC. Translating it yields CASSSHPGASTSFSYEQYF.

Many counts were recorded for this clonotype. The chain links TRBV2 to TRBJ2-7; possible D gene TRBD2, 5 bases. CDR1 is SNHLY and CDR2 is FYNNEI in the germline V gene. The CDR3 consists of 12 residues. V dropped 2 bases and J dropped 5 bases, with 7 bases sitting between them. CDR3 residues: CASSETGNEQYF. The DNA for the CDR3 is TGTGCCAGCAGTGAAACGGGGAACGAGCAGTACTTC.

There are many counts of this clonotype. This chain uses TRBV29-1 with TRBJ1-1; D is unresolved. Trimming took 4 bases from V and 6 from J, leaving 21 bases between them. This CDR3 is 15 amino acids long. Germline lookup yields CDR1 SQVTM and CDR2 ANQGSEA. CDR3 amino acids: CSVVAVLSRGAEAFF. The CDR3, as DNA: TGCAGCGTTGTGGCGGTCCTTAGTCGCGGGGCTGAAGCTTTCTTT.

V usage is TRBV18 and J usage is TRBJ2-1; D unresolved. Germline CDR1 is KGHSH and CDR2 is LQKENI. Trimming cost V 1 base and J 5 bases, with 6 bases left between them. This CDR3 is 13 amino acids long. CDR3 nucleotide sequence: TGTGCCAGCTCACCACTAGCCCACAATGAGCAGTTCTTC. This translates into CASSPLAHNEQFF.

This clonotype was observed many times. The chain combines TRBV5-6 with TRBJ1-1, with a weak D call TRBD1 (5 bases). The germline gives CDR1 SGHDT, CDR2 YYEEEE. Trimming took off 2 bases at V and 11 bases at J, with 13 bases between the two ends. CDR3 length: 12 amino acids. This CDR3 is CASSFGGAAAFF. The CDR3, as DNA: TGTGCCAGCAGCTTTGGAGGGGCGGCGGCTTTCTTT.